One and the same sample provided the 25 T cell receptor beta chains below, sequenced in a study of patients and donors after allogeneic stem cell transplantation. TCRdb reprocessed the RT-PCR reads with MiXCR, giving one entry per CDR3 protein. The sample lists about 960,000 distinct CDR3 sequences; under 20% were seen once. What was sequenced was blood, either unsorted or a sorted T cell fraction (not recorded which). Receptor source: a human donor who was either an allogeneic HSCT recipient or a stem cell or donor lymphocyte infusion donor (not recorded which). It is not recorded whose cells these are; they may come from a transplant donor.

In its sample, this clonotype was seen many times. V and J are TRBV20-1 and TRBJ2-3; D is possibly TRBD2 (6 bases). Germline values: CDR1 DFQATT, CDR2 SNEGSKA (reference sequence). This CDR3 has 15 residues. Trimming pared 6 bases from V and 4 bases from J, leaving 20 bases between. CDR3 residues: CSAPSWGESADTQYF. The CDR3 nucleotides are TGCAGTGCCCCTTCCTGGGGGGAGAGCGCAGATACGCAGTATTTT.

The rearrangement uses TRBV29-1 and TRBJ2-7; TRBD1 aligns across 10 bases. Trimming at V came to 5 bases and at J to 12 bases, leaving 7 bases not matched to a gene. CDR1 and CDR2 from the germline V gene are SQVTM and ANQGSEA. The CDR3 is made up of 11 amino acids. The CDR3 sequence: CSVKGQGRWYF. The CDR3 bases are TGCAGCGTTAAGGGACAGGGGCGTTGGTACTTC.

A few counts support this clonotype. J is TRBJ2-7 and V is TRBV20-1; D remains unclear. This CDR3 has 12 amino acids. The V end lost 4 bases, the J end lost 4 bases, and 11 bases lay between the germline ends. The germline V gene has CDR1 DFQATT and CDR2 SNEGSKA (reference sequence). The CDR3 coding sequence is TGCAGTGCTACTCCCGGACGGTACGAGCAGTACTTC. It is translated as CSATPGRYEQYF.

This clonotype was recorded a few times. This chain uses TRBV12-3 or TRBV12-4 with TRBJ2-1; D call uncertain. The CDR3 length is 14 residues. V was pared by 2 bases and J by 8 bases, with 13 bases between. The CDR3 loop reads CASSLHGEYDEQFF. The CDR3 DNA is TGTGCCAGCAGTTTACACGGAGAATATGATGAGCAGTTCTTC.

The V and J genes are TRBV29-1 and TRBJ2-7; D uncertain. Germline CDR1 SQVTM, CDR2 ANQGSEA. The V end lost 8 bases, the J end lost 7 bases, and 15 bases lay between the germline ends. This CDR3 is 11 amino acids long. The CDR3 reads CSPPWPREQYF. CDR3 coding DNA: TGCAGCCCACCGTGGCCCCGAGAGCAGTACTTC.

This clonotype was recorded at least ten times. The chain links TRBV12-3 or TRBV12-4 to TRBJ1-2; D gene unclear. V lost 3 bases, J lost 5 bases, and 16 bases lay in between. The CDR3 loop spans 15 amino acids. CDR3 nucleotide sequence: TGTGCCAGCAGTTTGGGTGGAGCGGCGCCATATGGCTACACCTTC. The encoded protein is CASSLGGAAPYGYTF.

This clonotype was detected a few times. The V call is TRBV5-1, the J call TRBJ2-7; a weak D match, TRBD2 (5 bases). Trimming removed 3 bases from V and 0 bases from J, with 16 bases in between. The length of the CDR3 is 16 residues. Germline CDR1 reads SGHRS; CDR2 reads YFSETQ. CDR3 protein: CASSWAWAEVSYEQYF. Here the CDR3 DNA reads TGCGCCAGCAGCTGGGCTTGGGCGGAGGTCTCCTACGAGCAGTACTTC.

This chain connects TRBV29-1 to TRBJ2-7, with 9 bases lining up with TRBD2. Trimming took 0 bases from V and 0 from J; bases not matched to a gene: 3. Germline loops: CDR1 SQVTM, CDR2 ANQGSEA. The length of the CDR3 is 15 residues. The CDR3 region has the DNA TGCAGCGTTGAAGAACCAGCGGGAGGCTCCTACGAGCAGTACTTC. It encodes CSVEEPAGGSYEQYF.

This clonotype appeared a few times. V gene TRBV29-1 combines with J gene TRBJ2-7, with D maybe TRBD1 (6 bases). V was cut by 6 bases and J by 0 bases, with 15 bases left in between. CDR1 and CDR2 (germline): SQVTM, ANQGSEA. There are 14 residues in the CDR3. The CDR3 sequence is CSVQIMTGSYEQYF. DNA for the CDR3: TGCAGCGTGCAAATAATGACAGGCTCCTACGAGCAGTACTTC.

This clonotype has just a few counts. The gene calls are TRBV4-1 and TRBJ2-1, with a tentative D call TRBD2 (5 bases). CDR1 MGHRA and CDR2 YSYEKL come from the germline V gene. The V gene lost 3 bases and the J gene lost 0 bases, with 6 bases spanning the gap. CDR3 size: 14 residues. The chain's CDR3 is CASSHGLSYNEQFF. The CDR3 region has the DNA TGCGCCAGCAGCCATGGACTCTCCTACAATGAGCAGTTCTTC.

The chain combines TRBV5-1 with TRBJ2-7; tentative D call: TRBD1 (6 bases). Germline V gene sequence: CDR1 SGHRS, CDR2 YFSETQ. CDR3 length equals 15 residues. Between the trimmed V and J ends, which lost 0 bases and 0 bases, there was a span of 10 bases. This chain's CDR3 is CASSLATGHSYEQYF. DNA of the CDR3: TGCGCCAGCAGCTTGGCTACGGGACACTCCTACGAGCAGTACTTC.

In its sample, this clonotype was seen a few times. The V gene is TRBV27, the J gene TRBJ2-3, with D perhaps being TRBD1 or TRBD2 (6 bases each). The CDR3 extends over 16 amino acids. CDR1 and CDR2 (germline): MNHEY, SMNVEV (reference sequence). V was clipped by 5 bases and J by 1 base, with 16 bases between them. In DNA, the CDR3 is TGTGCCAGCAGTCCCCTCCAGAGGGGGGGCACAGATACGCAGTATTTT. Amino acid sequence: CASSPLQRGGTDTQYF.

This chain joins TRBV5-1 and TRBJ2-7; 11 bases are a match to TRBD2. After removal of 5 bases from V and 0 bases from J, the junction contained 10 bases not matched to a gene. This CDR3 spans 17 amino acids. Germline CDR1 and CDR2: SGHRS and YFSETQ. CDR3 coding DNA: TGCGCCAGCAGGCACTCACTAGCGGGGGCCACCTCCTACGAGCAGTACTTC. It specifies CASRHSLAGATSYEQYF.

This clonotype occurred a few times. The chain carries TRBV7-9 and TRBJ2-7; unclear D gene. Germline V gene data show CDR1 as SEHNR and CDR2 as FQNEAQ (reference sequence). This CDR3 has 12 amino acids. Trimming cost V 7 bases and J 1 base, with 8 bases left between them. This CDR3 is CASTSESYEQYF. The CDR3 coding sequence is TGTGCCAGCACCTCCGAGTCCTACGAGCAGTACTTC.

CDR3 nucleotide sequence: TGTGCCAGCAGCTTGGAAGGGGGGCTAAGCTCCTACAATGAGCAGTTCTTC. Residues: CASSLEGGLSSYNEQFF. The chain is built from TRBV5-5 and TRBJ2-1; D may match TRBD1 or TRBD2 (6 bases each). Trimming took 0 bases from V and 0 from J, leaving 13 bases between them. The germline gives CDR1 SGHKS, CDR2 YYEKEE (reference sequence). The CDR3 is 17 amino acids.

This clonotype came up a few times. The CDR3 DNA reads TGTGCCAGCTCACCATCTGGCGTTGTCCCAGATACGCAGTATTTT. Translated, it gives CASSPSGVVPDTQYF. This chain uses TRBV18 with TRBJ2-3; D is unresolved. The CDR3 covers 15 residues. Germline CDR1 reads KGHSH; CDR2 reads LQKENI. V was cut by 2 bases and J by 4 bases, with 13 bases left in between.

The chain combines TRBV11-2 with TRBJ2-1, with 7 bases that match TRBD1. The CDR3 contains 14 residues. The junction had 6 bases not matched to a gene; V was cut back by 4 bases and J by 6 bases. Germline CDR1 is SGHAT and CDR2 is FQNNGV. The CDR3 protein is CASSSTGLGNEQFF. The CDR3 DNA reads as TGTGCCAGCAGCTCGACAGGGTTGGGCAATGAGCAGTTCTTC.

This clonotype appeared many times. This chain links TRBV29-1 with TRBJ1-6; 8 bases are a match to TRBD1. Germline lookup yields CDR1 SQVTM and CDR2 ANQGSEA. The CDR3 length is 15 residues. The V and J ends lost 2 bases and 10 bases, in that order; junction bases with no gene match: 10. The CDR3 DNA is TGCAGCGTTGAACAGAGGACAGGGCCTTGCTCACCCCTCCACTTT. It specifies CSVEQRTGPCSPLHF.

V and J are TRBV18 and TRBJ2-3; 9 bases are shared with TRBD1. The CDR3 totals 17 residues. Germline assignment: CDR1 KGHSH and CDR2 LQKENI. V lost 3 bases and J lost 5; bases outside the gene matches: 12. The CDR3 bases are TGTGCCAGCTCACCCTATTCCGGGACAGGGCGCGGAGATACGCAGTATTTT. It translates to CASSPYSGTGRGDTQYF.

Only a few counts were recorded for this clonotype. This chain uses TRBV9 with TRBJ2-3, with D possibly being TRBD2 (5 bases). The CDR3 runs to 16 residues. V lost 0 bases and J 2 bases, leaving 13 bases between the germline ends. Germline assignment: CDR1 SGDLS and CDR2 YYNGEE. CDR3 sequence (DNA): TGTGCCAGCAGCGTAGCCGGAGGAGTAAACACAGATACGCAGTATTTT. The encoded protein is CASSVAGGVNTDTQYF.

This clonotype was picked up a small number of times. CDR3 sequence: CASSFTPGLELNTEAFF. Here the CDR3 DNA reads TGCGCCAGCAGCTTTACTCCCGGACTCGAATTGAACACTGAAGCTTTCTTT. This chain joins TRBV5-1 and TRBJ1-1; D is undetermined. With 2 bases removed from V and 0 bases from J, the gap between germline ends came to 17 bases. Germline V gives CDR1 SGHRS, CDR2 YFSETQ. The CDR3 contains 17 residues.

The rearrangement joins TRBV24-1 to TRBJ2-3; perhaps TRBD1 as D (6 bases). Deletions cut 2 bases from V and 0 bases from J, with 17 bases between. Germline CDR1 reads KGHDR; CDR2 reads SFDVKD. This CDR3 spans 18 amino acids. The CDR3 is CATSDSPRGPPSTDTQYF. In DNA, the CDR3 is TGTGCCACCAGTGATTCCCCCAGGGGACCCCCTAGCACAGATACGCAGTATTTT.

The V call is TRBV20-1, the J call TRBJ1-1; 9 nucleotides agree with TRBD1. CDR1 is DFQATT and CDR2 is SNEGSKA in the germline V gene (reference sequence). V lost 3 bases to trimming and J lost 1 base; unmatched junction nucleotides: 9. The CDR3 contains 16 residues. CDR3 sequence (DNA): TGCAGTGCTAGGAAAAACAGGGGGCCGAGGAACACTGAAGCTTTCTTT. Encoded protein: CSARKNRGPRNTEAFF.

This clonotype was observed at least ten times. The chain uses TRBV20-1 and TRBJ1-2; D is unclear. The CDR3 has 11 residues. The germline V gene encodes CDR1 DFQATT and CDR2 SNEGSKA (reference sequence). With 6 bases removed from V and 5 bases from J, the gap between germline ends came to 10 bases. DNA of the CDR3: TGCAGTGCGATGGACGGGTATGGCTACACCTTC. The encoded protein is CSAMDGYGYTF.

CDR3 DNA: TGTGCCAGCAGCTCGCATTGGTCGAGCTCCTATAATTCACCCCTCCACTTT. Translation gives CASSSHWSSSYNSPLHF. The rearrangement links TRBV7-8 to TRBJ1-6; no definite D call. From germline, CDR1 is SGHVS and CDR2 FQNEAQ. Trimming took off 4 bases at V and 0 bases at J, with 13 bases between the two ends. The CDR3 runs 17 residues.